This T cell receptor (beta chain) was sequenced for a study of T-cell memory formation after mild COVID-19. Study-wide findings and caveats: Within pre-infection memory, some responding clones were found, suggesting cross-reactive memory joined. Most CD4+ clones that shrank were in CM and EM, while CD8+ ones turned up in EMRA.

The germline gives CDR1 SNHLY, CDR2 FYNNEI. The CDR3 consists of 14 residues. Trimming took off 6 bases at V and 0 bases at J, with 8 bases between the two ends. This clonotype has only a few counts. Its matching antigen is unknown. TCRdb re-called the 5' RACE reads with MiXCR, one entry per CDR3 protein. The table has about 130,000 distinct CDR3 sequences, 15% to 20% seen once. The chain links TRBV2 to TRBJ2-2; D is undetermined. Sequenced input: PBMCs or a T cell subset sorted from them (not recorded which). This receptor was taken from a young man who had mild COVID-19 (a few samples of this study predate the infection). Cell type and time point are not known. CDR3 DNA sequence: TGTGCCAGCAGGGGTCTGGCGAACACCGGGGAGCTGTTTTTT. Protein: CASRGLANTGELFF.